The clone carrying this T cell receptor (beta chain) was observed a handful of times. Libraries were prepared by immunoSEQ multiplex PCR; TCRdb keeps only in-frame clonotypes and omits some of them. The sample yields roughly 67,000 clones, around 74% seen once. The sample is drawn from a study of blood T cell repertoires in COVID-19. Study in general: COVID-19 samples from acute and convalescent phases originated in the United States, Italy and Spain.

The clonotype comes from a woman between 45 and 60 years old with active or convalescent COVID-19. The sequenced material came from peripheral blood.

CDR3 region: CASSQSGGADYGYTF. CDR3 nucleotide sequence: TGTGCCAGCAGCCAATCAGGGGGCGCGGACTATGGCTACACCTTC. This chain uses TRBV7-2 with TRBJ1-2; 8 bases are shared with TRBD1. This CDR3 comprises 15 residues. In germline, CDR1 is SGHTA, CDR2 FQGNSA. J was trimmed by 3 bases and V by 5 bases; bases with no gene match: 8.